These 29 T cell receptor beta chains were all obtained from the same sample, sequenced in a study of blood T cell repertoires in COVID-19. Profiled with immunoSEQ multiplex PCR; TCRdb holds only in-frame clones, not every one. The sample consists of a few hundred thousand clones, more than 75% of them appearing once. The source material was peripheral blood. The receptor source for this set is a woman between 40 and 50 years old who had recovered from COVID-19.

Here the CDR3 reads CASSLVGGTETQYF. The CDR3 DNA reads TGTGCCAGCAGCTTGGTCGGCGGCACAGAGACCCAGTACTTC. The chain couples TRBV5-4 to TRBJ2-5; D is uncertain. Trimming took 0 bases from V and 4 from J, leaving 10 bases between them. This CDR3 has 14 amino acids. Germline-derived CDR1 and CDR2 are SGHNT and YYREEE (reference sequence).

The chain recombines TRBV30 with TRBJ1-2; D is perhaps TRBD1 (6 bases). V was clipped by 8 bases and J by 5 bases, with 12 bases between them. Germline V gene lookup returns CDR1 GTSNPN and CDR2 SVGIG (reference sequence). This CDR3 has 11 amino acids. The CDR3 sequence is CAAGQGYGYTF. The CDR3 bases are TGTGCCGCCGGCCAGGGGTATGGCTACACCTTC.

This chain uses TRBV7-2 with TRBJ2-5; perhaps TRBD1 as D (6 bases). With 0 bases removed from V and 5 bases from J, the gap between germline ends came to 19 bases. CDR3 length: 17 amino acids. From germline, CDR1 is SGHTA and CDR2 FQGNSA. This CDR3 is CASSLAVGARLGETQYF. Written as DNA, the CDR3 is TGTGCCAGCAGCTTAGCGGTGGGGGCAAGGCTCGGGGAGACCCAGTACTTC.

The gene calls are TRBV5-1 and TRBJ2-7; 10 bases match TRBD2. The CDR3 consists of 16 residues. V shed 4 bases and J 3 bases; nucleotides not matched to a gene: 10. Per germline, CDR1 SGHRS and CDR2 YFSETQ. As DNA, the CDR3 is TGCGCCAGCAGCGGGGGGGCTAGCGGGAGTATCTACGAGCAGTACTTC. The encoded protein is CASSGGASGSIYEQYF.

CDR3 nucleotides: TGTGCCAGCTCACCAAAAGGGCAGGGGGCCACCTATAATTCACCCCTCCACTTT. This gives the protein CASSPKGQGATYNSPLHF. The rearrangement links TRBV18 to TRBJ1-6; TRBD1 agrees at 8 bases. The length of the CDR3 is 18 residues. CDR1 and CDR2 from the germline V gene are KGHSH and LQKENI. Trimming at V came to 2 bases and at J to 2 bases, leaving 8 bases not matched to a gene. The full variable domain, in which reference TRBV18 and TRBJ1-6 provide the parts outside the CDR3, is NAGVMQNPRHLVRRRGQEARLRCSPMKGHSHVYWYRQLPEEGLKFMVYLQKENIIDESGMPKERFSAEFPKEGPSILRIQQVVRGDSAAYFCASSPKGQGATYNSPLHFGNGTRLTVT.

The rearrangement joins TRBV4-1 to TRBJ1-1, with D possibly matching TRBD1 (5 bases). Germline values: CDR1 MGHRA, CDR2 YSYEKL. Trimming removed 0 bases at V and 6 bases at J, with 8 bases between. The length of the CDR3 is 13 residues. The CDR3 nucleotides read TGCGCCAGCAGCCAAGAGGGGGGGGCTGAAGCTTTCTTT. As protein: CASSQEGGAEAFF.

This clone has more than one count but fewer than ten. The V gene is TRBV12-3 or TRBV12-4, the J gene TRBJ1-2; tentatively, D is TRBD1 (5 bases). This CDR3 has 13 residues. Trimming removed 7 bases from V and 3 bases from J, with 12 bases in between. CDR3 sequence (DNA): TGTGCCAGCACCTCGGGGGTGGACTATGGCTACACCTTC. Its translation: CASTSGVDYGYTF.

The chain combines TRBV6-1 with TRBJ2-7; the D gene is possibly TRBD1 (6 bases). Germline loops: CDR1 MNHNS, CDR2 SASEGT. Trimming took off 2 bases at V and 8 bases at J, with 19 bases between the two ends. The CDR3 sequence is 15 residues long. CDR3 nucleotides: TGTGCCAGCAGTGAACAGGGGACACCACTACGCCAGCAGTACTTC. It encodes CASSEQGTPLRQQYF.

This clone appeared a single time. The V gene is TRBV5-4, the J gene TRBJ2-5; 14 positions match TRBD2. The CDR3 has 15 amino acids. CDR1 is SGHNT and CDR2 is YYREEE in the germline V gene (reference sequence). The ends lost 5 bases at V and 4 bases at J; junction bases unmatched: 4. The CDR3 DNA follows: TGTGCCAGCAGACATGGGACTAGCGGGAGAGAGACCCAGTACTTC. Protein product: CASRHGTSGRETQYF.

The V call is TRBV27, the J call TRBJ1-2; D remains unclear. CDR1 is MNHEY and CDR2 is SMNVEV in the germline V gene (reference sequence). The V gene lost 6 bases and the J gene lost 4 bases, with 12 bases spanning the gap. The CDR3 spans 13 residues. The DNA of the CDR3 is TGTGCCAGCAGCCCCAATCAGGCCTATGGCTACACCTTC. It yields the protein CASSPNQAYGYTF.

About this clone: The sample has other DNA sequences that encode this CDR3 too. The chain couples TRBV7-2 to TRBJ2-7; D is unresolved. V lost 3 bases, J lost 2 bases, and 8 bases lay in between. Germline lookup yields CDR1 SGHTA and CDR2 FQGNSA. The CDR3 consists of 13 residues. CDR3 DNA: TGTGCCAGCAGCTTGGCAGGCCCCTACGAGCAGTACTTC. It specifies CASSLAGPYEQYF.

The V call is TRBV4-3, the J call TRBJ1-2; D possibly corresponds to TRBD1 (5 bases). Germline V gives CDR1 LGHNA, CDR2 YSLEER. This CDR3 is 13 amino acids long. Trimming cost V 2 bases and J 2 bases, with 6 bases left between them. CDR3 amino acids: CASSQSGNYGYTF. Written as DNA, the CDR3 is TGCGCCAGCAGCCAATCAGGGAACTATGGCTACACCTTC.

V usage is TRBV5-4 and J usage is TRBJ1-4; D gene uncertain. With 4 bases removed from V and 6 bases from J, the gap between germline ends came to 13 bases. There are 14 residues in the CDR3. Germline-derived CDR1 and CDR2 are SGHNT and YYREEE (reference sequence). The CDR3 sequence is CASSTDPGDEKLFF. CDR3 DNA sequence: TGTGCCAGCAGCACGGACCCCGGGGATGAAAAACTGTTTTTT.

V and J are TRBV18 and TRBJ1-2; D is possibly TRBD1 (6 bases). The V gene lost 5 bases and the J gene lost 4 bases, with 17 bases spanning the gap. The CDR3 has 15 amino acids. Germline values: CDR1 KGHSH, CDR2 LQKENI. CDR3: CASSSGPTGSYGYTF. In DNA, the CDR3 is TGTGCCAGCTCATCGGGCCCGACAGGATCCTATGGCTACACCTTC.

V is TRBV6-5 and J is TRBJ2-6; maybe TRBD2 (6 bases). CDR1 MNHEY and CDR2 SVGAGI come from the germline V gene. This CDR3 spans 15 amino acids. Between the trimmed V and J ends, which lost 10 bases and 0 bases, there was a span of 13 bases. The CDR3 nucleotides read TGTGCCACCACAGCCGGGGGCTCTGGGGCCAACGTCCTGACTTTC. Protein: CATTAGGSGANVLTF.

The rearrangement uses TRBV2 and TRBJ1-2, with 7 nucleotides matching TRBD1. V gave up 4 bases and J gave up 4 bases; unmatched junction bases: 15. The CDR3 is made up of 17 amino acids. The germline V gene has CDR1 SNHLY and CDR2 FYNNEI. In DNA, the CDR3 is TGTGCCAGCAGTGGAGCAGGGGGGGACTCCTTAGGCTATGGCTACACCTTC. This gives the protein CASSGAGGDSLGYGYTF.

The CDR3 DNA follows: TGTGCCAGCAGTCAACTAGCGGGAGTTCGTTCCGGGGAGCTGTTTTTT. Encoded protein: CASSQLAGVRSGELFF. The chain links TRBV27 to TRBJ2-2; 11 bases line up with TRBD2. J lost 6 bases, V lost 5 bases, and 8 bases had no gene match. The V gene's germline CDR1 is MNHEY and CDR2 SMNVEV (reference sequence). The CDR3 consists of 16 residues.

The chain carries TRBV14 and TRBJ1-1; maybe TRBD1 (6 bases). The V gene's germline CDR1 is SGHDN and CDR2 FVKESK. This CDR3 comprises 15 residues. Trimming cost V 7 bases and J 3 bases, with 18 bases left between them. The CDR3 protein is CASTELRGIHTEAFF. In DNA form, the CDR3 reads TGTGCCAGCACCGAACTCAGGGGCATACACACTGAAGCTTTCTTT.

CDR3 residues: CASSEASKLAGNYNEQFF. CDR3 nucleotides: TGTGCCAGCAGCGAGGCGTCAAAACTAGCGGGAAATTACAATGAGCAGTTCTTC. This chain uses TRBV25-1 with TRBJ2-1; TRBD2 matches at 10 bases. The CDR3 totals 18 residues. Germline V gene data show CDR1 as MGHDK and CDR2 as SYGVNS. The V segment lost 6 bases and the J segment 4 bases; nucleotides outside the gene matches: 15.

The gene calls are TRBV27 and TRBJ2-5; 7 bases fit TRBD2. This CDR3 is 13 amino acids long. Trimming took 8 bases from V and 5 from J; bases not matched to a gene: 8. Germline CDR1 and CDR2: MNHEY and SMNVEV (reference sequence). Written as DNA, the CDR3 is TGTGCCAGCGCCCCGGGGGGTCGGGAGACCCAGTACTTC. Translating gives CASAPGGRETQYF.

The chain carries TRBV29-1 and TRBJ2-7; TRBD2 matches 8 bases. With 2 bases clipped from V and 0 bases from J, the junction kept 6 bases outside the gene matches. From germline, CDR1 is SQVTM and CDR2 ANQGSEA. The CDR3 consists of 15 residues. The CDR3: CSVELSGESSYEQYF. For the CDR3, the DNA is TGCAGCGTTGAACTTAGCGGGGAGAGCTCCTACGAGCAGTACTTC.

In DNA, the CDR3 is TGTGCCAGCAGCGCGGGACTCAACACTGAAGCTTTCTTT. The encoded protein is CASSAGLNTEAFF. V and J are TRBV9 and TRBJ1-1; TRBD1 is a possible D gene (5 bases). CDR3 length equals 13 residues. The germline V gene encodes CDR1 SGDLS and CDR2 YYNGEE. V was shortened by 3 bases and J by 2 bases, with 8 bases between the two germline ends. The full variable domain, with the rest looked up from reference TRBV9 and TRBJ1-1, is DSGVTQTPKHLITATGQRVTLRCSPRSGDLSVYWYQQSLDQGLQFLIQYYNGEERAKGNILERFSAQQFPDLHSELNLSSLELGDSALYFCASSAGLNTEAFFGQGTRLTVV.

J is TRBJ2-1 and V is TRBV18; D is ambiguous. The V gene lost 5 bases and the J gene lost 7 bases, with 9 bases spanning the gap. The CDR3 loop spans 12 amino acids. Per the germline V gene, CDR1 is KGHSH and CDR2 is LQKENI. The DNA for the CDR3 is TGTGCCAGCTCAACAAGGCGGAATGAGCAGTTCTTC. It codes for CASSTRRNEQFF. The whole variable domain, filled in from reference TRBV18 and TRBJ2-1, reads NAGVMQNPRHLVRRRGQEARLRCSPMKGHSHVYWYRQLPEEGLKFMVYLQKENIIDESGMPKERFSAEFPKEGPSILRIQQVVRGDSAAYFCASSTRRNEQFFGPGTRLTVL.

The chain couples TRBV5-1 to TRBJ1-4; TRBD1 matches 7 bases. Germline CDR1 SGHRS, CDR2 YFSETQ. Losses at the gene ends were 5 bases for V and 2 bases for J; bases not matched to a gene: 6. The CDR3 extends over 15 amino acids. This CDR3 reads CASRATGATNEKLFF. CDR3 sequence (DNA): TGCGCCAGCAGGGCTACAGGGGCCACTAATGAAAAACTGTTTTTT.

The chain has TRBV25-1 and TRBJ2-7, with D perhaps matching TRBD2 (5 bases). V shed 6 bases and J shed 3 bases, with 21 bases lying between them. Germline V lookup: CDR1 MGHDK, CDR2 SYGVNS. The CDR3 contains 16 residues. CDR3 sequence: CASSGPWGGGLYEQYF. CDR3 sequence (DNA): TGTGCCAGCAGCGGCCCCTGGGGTGGCGGGCTCTACGAGCAGTACTTC.

The chain uses TRBV12-3 or TRBV12-4 and TRBJ2-7; D remains ambiguous. V was shortened by 5 bases and J by 2 bases, with 4 bases between the two germline ends. The CDR3 spans 11 residues. For the CDR3, the DNA is TGTGCCAGCAGTCCAGCCTACGAGCAGTACTTC. Its translation: CASSPAYEQYF.

The J gene is TRBJ2-3, the V gene TRBV6-2 or TRBV6-3, with TRBD1 matching over 8 bases. The CDR3 length is 14 residues. The germline V gene encodes CDR1 MNHEY and CDR2 SVGEGT. The V and J ends lost 6 bases and 3 bases, in that order; junction bases with no gene match: 5. CDR3 sequence (DNA): TGTGCCAGCAGCCCGGACAGGGAAACAGATACGCAGTATTTT. Its protein product is CASSPDRETDTQYF.

A few counts support this clone. The genes are TRBV5-1 and TRBJ1-1; tentative D call: TRBD1 (5 bases). This CDR3 is 14 amino acids long. Trimming pared 0 bases from V and 6 bases from J, leaving 12 bases between. Per the germline V gene, CDR1 is SGHRS and CDR2 is YFSETQ. Here the CDR3 reads CASSLGWRGAEAFF. The CDR3 DNA reads TGCGCCAGCAGCTTGGGTTGGCGGGGCGCTGAAGCTTTCTTT.

The CDR3, as DNA: TGTGCCAGCAGCACCCACCGTGCGGGGAGGCCCTACAATGAGCAGTTCTTC. It yields the protein CASSTHRAGRPYNEQFF. The rearrangement links TRBV7-9 to TRBJ2-1; D might be TRBD2 (6 bases). This CDR3 spans 17 amino acids. Germline CDR1 SEHNR, CDR2 FQNEAQ (reference sequence). V lost 5 bases to trimming and J lost 2 bases, with 19 bases between them.